The 23 T cell receptor beta chains below were found in one sample sequenced in a study of post-analysis software for immune sequencing data. Broader study findings: The five TRBV segments detected at higher frequency in patients than in controls included TRBV5-6, TRBV5-1 and TRBV20-1.

Incorporated into the TCR beta cDNA libraries were unique molecular identifiers, which served to reduce PCR and sequencing biases. From the PCR reads, TCRdb called clonotypes with MiXCR, one entry per CDR3 protein. Of hundreds of thousands of distinct CDR3 sequences listed, about 44% are singletons. These TCRs are of unknown antigen specificity. Sequenced sample: blood. All receptors derive from a girl aged 5-17 years with multiple sclerosis.

This clonotype was seen a few times. V is TRBV11-1 and J is TRBJ2-5, with TRBD1 identical over 9 bases. Gene TRBJ2-7 matches the end of the DNA better, so the J call may be wrong. The CDR3 loop spans 13 amino acids. Germline V CDR1 and CDR2: SGHAT, FQDESV (reference sequence). CDR3 nucleotide sequence: TGTGCCAGCAGCCGGGACAGGGTCGACGAGCAGTACTTC. Translating it yields CASSRDRVDEQYF.

This clonotype was seen a few times. The rearrangement links TRBV5-1 to TRBJ2-1; D remains unclear. CDR1 is SGHRS, CDR2 YFSETQ, per germline. Trimming stripped 4 bases from V and 10 bases from J, with 12 bases between. The CDR3 is 12 amino acids. CDR3 residues: CASSARGREQFF. The CDR3 DNA sequence: TGCGCCAGCAGCGCACGAGGCAGGGAGCAGTTCTTC. Together with reference TRBV5-1 and TRBJ2-1, the CDR3 gives the full variable domain: KAGVTQTPRYLIKTRGQQVTLSCSPISGHRSVSWYQQTPGQGLQFLFEYFSETQRNKGNFPGRFSGRQFSNSRSEMNVSTLELGDSALYLCASSARGREQFFGPGTRLTVL.

This clonotype has only a few counts. The genes are TRBV15 and TRBJ2-1; the match to TRBD2 covers 9 bases. V shed 1 base, J shed 7 bases, and the junction held 5 bases outside the gene matches. The CDR3 is 15 amino acids. The germline V gene has CDR1 LNHNV and CDR2 YYDKDF (reference sequence). The CDR3 DNA sequence: TGTGCCACCAGCAGAGGTGCGGGAGGGTGGAATGAGCAGTTCTTC. This gives the protein CATSRGAGGWNEQFF. Using reference TRBV15 and TRBJ2-1 for the parts outside the CDR3, the full variable domain is DAMVIQNPRYQVTQFGKPVTLSCSQTLNHNVMYWYQQKSSQAPKLLFHYYDKDFNNEADTPDNFQSRRPNTSFCFLDIRSPGLGDTAMYLCATSRGAGGWNEQFFGPGTRLTVL.

The table lists this clonotype with many counts. The chain couples TRBV29-1 to TRBJ2-4; D ambiguous. The ends were cut back, 4 bases at V and 8 bases at J, with 6 bases in the middle. This CDR3 comprises 10 residues. Germline loops: CDR1 SQVTM, CDR2 ANQGSEA. This chain's CDR3 is CSVGTDIQYF. The CDR3 bases are TGCAGCGTTGGCACGGACATTCAGTACTTC.

A few counts support this clonotype. The V call is TRBV20-1, the J call TRBJ2-3, with D possibly being TRBD1 or TRBD2 (5 bases each). Germline CDR1 and CDR2: DFQATT and SNEGSKA (reference sequence). The CDR3 loop spans 15 amino acids. With 1 base removed from V and 0 bases from J, the gap between germline ends came to 11 bases. CDR3 protein: CSARADGTSTDTQYF. CDR3 nucleotides: TGCAGTGCTAGAGCGGACGGGACGAGCACAGATACGCAGTATTTT.

This clonotype was seen a few times. The chain couples TRBV4-1 to TRBJ2-4; 10 bases fit TRBD2. Germline assignment: CDR1 MGHRA and CDR2 YSYEKL. The V gene end was trimmed by 1 base and the J gene end by 0 bases; junction bases not matched to a gene: 3. CDR3 size: 17 residues. The CDR3 loop reads CASSQVSSGGAKNIQYF. In DNA form, the CDR3 reads TGCGCCAGCAGCCAAGTGTCTAGCGGGGGAGCCAAAAACATTCAGTACTTC.

The chain's CDR3 is CASSAGTGTSGFEQYF. The CDR3 nucleotides are TGTGCCAGCAGCGCCGGGACAGGAACGTCGGGGTTCGAGCAGTACTTC. The chain recombines TRBV9 with TRBJ2-7; 8 positions match TRBD1. J gave up 6 bases and V 3 bases, and 14 bases lay outside the gene matches. The CDR3 extends over 16 amino acids. Germline V gene sequence: CDR1 SGDLS, CDR2 YYNGEE.

V gene TRBV20-1 combines with J gene TRBJ2-1, with D perhaps assigned TRBD1 or TRBD2 (5 bases each). The germline V gene has CDR1 DFQATT and CDR2 SNEGSKA (reference sequence). The CDR3 extends over 15 amino acids. Trimming took 5 bases from V and 10 from J, leaving 24 bases between them. The CDR3, as DNA: TGCAGTGCTCTCCTCGGGGCGACCCAAGGCAGGGAGCAGTTCTTC. Protein: CSALLGATQGREQFF.

The CDR3 sequence is CASSETGSTGELFF. CDR3 DNA sequence: TGTGCCAGCAGTGAAACGGGCAGCACCGGGGAGCTGTTTTTT. V is TRBV6-4 and J is TRBJ2-2; D unclear. This CDR3 is 14 amino acids long. Trimming took 3 bases from V and 4 from J, leaving 9 bases between them. Germline CDR1 reads MRHNA; CDR2 reads SNTAGT.

A remark on this clonotype: One junction end does not reproduce the germline sequence, and a read error may be involved. V usage is TRBV7-6 and J usage is TRBJ1-5; no definite D call. The germline V gene has CDR1 SGHVS and CDR2 FNYEAQ. The CDR3 length is 16 residues. CDR3 DNA: TGTGCCAGCAGCTTAGAAGTGGGTTTCAGCAATCAGTCCCAGCATTTT. Protein: CASSLEVGFSNQSQHF.

This clonotype was picked up a small number of times. The rearrangement links TRBV12-5 to TRBJ2-1; D is ambiguous. The CDR3 covers 16 residues. The V and J ends lost 2 bases and 6 bases respectively, with 17 bases between them. In germline, CDR1 is LGHNT, CDR2 FRNRAP. The CDR3 nucleotides are TGTGCTAGTGGTTTGCAGGCAGGTCGAATGGGCAATGAGCAGTTCTTC. Its translation: CASGLQAGRMGNEQFF.

There are a few counts of this clonotype. This chain uses TRBV7-9 with TRBJ2-5; 9 nucleotides line up with TRBD1. TRBJ2-7 matches the DNA end more closely, so the J call is doubtful. The CDR3 sequence is 15 residues long. Looked up from germline, CDR1 is SEHNR and CDR2 is FQNEAQ (reference sequence). Written as DNA, the CDR3 is TGTGCCAGCAGCCCTTCCGGGACAGGGACCGACGAGCAGTACTTC. Protein product: CASSPSGTGTDEQYF.

The chain couples TRBV5-5 to TRBJ1-2, with TRBD1 matching over 12 bases. The V and J ends lost 4 bases and 3 bases, in that order; junction bases with no gene match: 10. CDR1 SGHKS and CDR2 YYEKEE come from the germline V gene (reference sequence). The CDR3 extends over 17 amino acids. The CDR3 sequence: CASSDLGDRGQDYGYTF. The DNA of the CDR3 is TGTGCCAGCAGCGACTTGGGGGACAGGGGGCAAGACTATGGCTACACCTTC.

The gene calls are TRBV3-1 and TRBJ2-7; D might be TRBD2 (6 bases). This CDR3 has 16 residues. Germline V lookup: CDR1 LGHDT, CDR2 YNNKEL (reference sequence). V was clipped by 4 bases and J by 5 bases, with 21 bases between them. The CDR3 DNA sequence: TGTGCCAGCAGCCCCACTGGGGTTGAGGGAGGACACGAGCAGTACTTC. This encodes CASSPTGVEGGHEQYF.

The V gene is TRBV12-3 or TRBV12-4, the J gene TRBJ2-1, with 11 bases that match TRBD2. The CDR3 is 17 amino acids. Trimming at V came to 5 bases and at J to 7 bases, leaving 13 bases not matched to a gene. The CDR3 sequence is CASSVTSGSLSSNEQFF. The CDR3 DNA reads TGTGCCAGCAGTGTTACTAGCGGGAGTTTGTCAAGTAATGAGCAGTTCTTC.

This rearrangement joins TRBV6-6 to TRBJ2-1; 8 positions match TRBD2. With V trimmed by 9 bases and J by 9 bases, 7 bases remained unmatched. This CDR3 has 12 amino acids. Germline lookup yields CDR1 MNHNY and CDR2 SVGAGI (reference sequence). The CDR3 DNA reads TGTGCCAGTTCCCAGCGGGAGCTTGAGCAGTTCTTC. It is translated as CASSQRELEQFF.

The chain has TRBV29-1 and TRBJ2-7; 7 nucleotides align to TRBD1. The CDR3 length is 16 residues. V lost 0 bases to trimming and J lost 2 bases; unmatched junction nucleotides: 10. Germline CDR1 is SQVTM and CDR2 is ANQGSEA. Here the CDR3 reads CSVEEGGPRATYEQYF. CDR3 coding DNA: TGCAGCGTTGAAGAAGGGGGCCCCAGGGCCACCTACGAGCAGTACTTC.

V usage is TRBV29-1 and J usage is TRBJ1-1; no reliable D call. The CDR3 runs 14 residues. Germline CDR1 is SQVTM and CDR2 is ANQGSEA. V was trimmed by 3 bases and J by 1 base, leaving 12 bases between them. CDR3 in DNA: TGCAGCGTTGAGAGGGTGATGTCGAACACTGAAGCTTTCTTT. It codes for CSVERVMSNTEAFF.

The V and J genes are TRBV20-1 and TRBJ1-4; 7 bases line up with TRBD1. Germline loops: CDR1 DFQATT, CDR2 SNEGSKA (reference sequence). The CDR3 is made up of 15 amino acids. V shed 5 bases and J 8 bases; nucleotides not matched to a gene: 14. CDR3 sequence (DNA): TGCAGTGCTCAGTCCGGACAGGCGCCCAAAGAAAAACTGTTTTTT. Protein: CSAQSGQAPKEKLFF.

This clonotype was detected a few times. The chain carries TRBV20-1 and TRBJ1-1; tentatively, D is TRBD1 (6 bases). The CDR3 sequence is 13 residues long. Germline V gene lookup returns CDR1 DFQATT and CDR2 SNEGSKA (reference sequence). The V end was cut by 2 bases, the J end by 7 bases, with 14 bases between. The CDR3 sequence is CSARSPYRDEAFF. Here the CDR3 DNA reads TGCAGTGCTAGATCCCCCTACAGGGATGAAGCTTTCTTT.

The chain is built from TRBV5-1 and TRBJ2-3, with unresolved D. The V and J ends lost 4 bases and 2 bases respectively, with 8 bases between them. The CDR3 has 13 residues. The germline CDR1 and CDR2 sequences are SGHRS and YFSETQ. Here the CDR3 DNA reads TGCGCCAGCAGCGGGCAGGCCACAGATACGCAGTATTTT. This sequence encodes CASSGQATDTQYF.

This clonotype appeared a few times. This sequence joins TRBV20-1 and TRBJ2-7; 7 bases map to TRBD2. V lost 1 base, J lost 2 bases, and 11 bases stayed unmatched. Germline CDR1 is DFQATT and CDR2 is SNEGSKA (reference sequence). The CDR3 contains 16 residues. CDR3 amino acids: CSARATSADRTYEQYF. The CDR3 region has the DNA TGCAGTGCTAGAGCCACTAGCGCCGATCGAACCTACGAGCAGTACTTC.

Only a few counts were recorded for this clonotype. The rearrangement links TRBV12-3 or TRBV12-4 to TRBJ2-5, with a possible D match to TRBD1 (6 bases). The germline V and J ends were trimmed by 5 bases and 2 bases, with 12 bases remaining between them. This CDR3 region has 14 residues. The DNA of the CDR3 is TGTGCCAGCAGTCGAAAGGGGACACAAGAGACCCAGTACTTC. Residues: CASSRKGTQETQYF.